Each of the 32 T cell receptor beta chains below was sequenced from the same sample in a study of blood T cells in healthy people across ages. A second about 6 to 12 cycle PCR used barcoded and J-beta primers. TCRdb processed the 5' RACE reads anew with MiXCR; each CDR3 protein has one entry. The sample holds 550,000 to 650,000 distinct CDR3 sequences, less than 35% seen once. Sequencing was done on a sample of blood. The receptors were gathered from a woman older than 75 in good health.

This clonotype showed up many times. The chain joins TRBV5-1 to TRBJ2-7, with D perhaps TRBD1 (5 bases). Germline V CDR1 and CDR2: SGHRS, YFSETQ. Trimming removed 7 bases from V and 2 bases from J, with 16 bases in between. The CDR3 loop spans 14 amino acids. CDR3 coding DNA: TGCGCCAGCGGACACAGTCGGAAGGCCTACGAGCAGTACTTC. It encodes CASGHSRKAYEQYF.

The chain joins TRBV5-8 to TRBJ2-3; unclear D gene. V shed 2 bases and J shed 6 bases, with 10 bases lying between them. There are 13 residues in the CDR3. Germline CDR1 reads SGHTS; CDR2 reads YDEGEE. The CDR3 coding sequence is TGTGCCAGCAGCTTCCAGACGGGTGATACGCAGTATTTT. Residues: CASSFQTGDTQYF.

Ten or more counts support this clonotype. CDR3 in amino acids: CASSLLPFPRDQFSYEQYF. The CDR3 DNA sequence: TGTGCCAGCAGCTTACTCCCTTTCCCTCGGGACCAATTCTCCTACGAGCAGTACTTC. The rearrangement links TRBV7-2 to TRBJ2-7; D may match TRBD1 or TRBD2 (5 bases each). CDR3 size: 19 residues. From germline, CDR1 is SGHTA and CDR2 FQGNSA. The V and J ends lost 2 bases and 0 bases respectively, with 23 bases between them. Filled out from reference TRBV7-2 and TRBJ2-7, the complete variable domain reads GAGVSQSPSNKVTEKGKDVELRCDPISGHTALYWYRQSLGQGLEFLIYFQGNSAPDKSGLPSDRFSAERTGGSVSTLTIQRTQQEDSAVYLCASSLLPFPRDQFSYEQYFGPGTRLTVT.

This clonotype was recorded at least ten times. This chain joins TRBV5-1 and TRBJ2-6, with TRBD1 matching 11 bases. V shed 3 bases, J shed 2 bases, and the junction held 1 base outside the gene matches. This CDR3 comprises 16 residues. Germline values: CDR1 SGHRS, CDR2 YFSETQ. The CDR3, as DNA: TGCGCCAGCAGCTGGACAGGGGGCGCTGGGGCCAACGTCCTGACTTTC. Translated: CASSWTGGAGANVLTF.

This clonotype has at least ten counts. A much larger clone is a single base away; this may be a read error. This chain connects TRBV6-2 or TRBV6-3 to TRBJ2-1; 9 bases align to TRBD2. V shed 6 bases and J 7 bases; nucleotides not matched to a gene: 10. CDR1 MNHEY and CDR2 SVGEGT come from the germline V gene. This CDR3 has 15 residues. DNA of the CDR3: TGTGCCAGCAGGGACCGGCGGGGGGGCCGTAATGAGCAGTTCTTC. It specifies CASRDRRGGRNEQFF.

The rearrangement uses TRBV10-3 and TRBJ1-3; TRBD1 is a possible D gene (6 bases). The germline gives CDR1 ENHRY, CDR2 SYGVKD. V lost 3 bases and J 2 bases, leaving 17 bases between the germline ends. The CDR3 has 17 amino acids. CDR3: CAISENPTGAAGNTIYF. As DNA, the CDR3 is TGTGCCATCAGTGAAAACCCGACAGGAGCGGCTGGAAACACCATATATTTT.

This clonotype was detected many times. A read error is possible here, since a much larger clone lies one base away. The chain has TRBV5-1 and TRBJ2-5; 10 bases match TRBD1. CDR1 SGHRS and CDR2 YFSETQ come from the germline V gene. CDR3 length: 15 residues. With 4 bases clipped from V and 11 bases from J, the junction kept 14 bases outside the gene matches. Here the CDR3 reads CASSLRDRGYNEQYF. The CDR3 coding sequence is TGCGCCAGCAGCCTCCGGGACAGGGGCTACAATGAGCAGTACTTC. Combining the CDR3 with reference TRBV5-1 and TRBJ2-5 gives the whole variable domain KAGVTQTPRYLIKTRGQQVTLSCSPISGHRSVSWYQQTPGQGLQFLFEYFSETQRNKGNFPGRFSGRQFSNSRSEMNVSTLELGDSALYLCASSLRDRGYNEQYFGPGTRLLVL.

This chain uses TRBV7-8 with TRBJ1-3; 7 bases fit TRBD1. Germline values: CDR1 SGHVS, CDR2 FQNEAQ. The V gene end was trimmed by 5 bases and the J gene end by 2 bases; junction bases not matched to a gene: 6. The CDR3 runs to 15 residues. The CDR3 reads CASSPIGGTGNTIYF. In DNA, the CDR3 is TGTGCCAGCAGCCCCATAGGGGGCACTGGAAACACCATATATTTT.

This clonotype was picked up many times. Sequence at one end of the junction differs from germline and may be a read error. The chain has TRBV7-7 and TRBJ2-1, with 8 bases that match TRBD2. CDR1 is SSHAT, CDR2 FNYEAQ, per germline (reference sequence). The CDR3 loop spans 14 amino acids. The CDR3, as DNA: TGTGCTAGCAGCCCTCGCGGGGGGCCGGGAGAGCAGTTCTTC. This gives the protein CASSPRGGPGEQFF.

This clonotype came up a few times. This may arise from a read error, as a much more abundant clone is one base away. The chain is built from TRBV20-1 and TRBJ1-2; perhaps TRBD1 as D (5 bases). Germline values: CDR1 DFQATT, CDR2 SNEGSKA (reference sequence). The CDR3 has 14 amino acids. CDR3 bases: TGCAGTGCCGATAATATGGGGGAGGACTATGGCCACACCTTC. Protein sequence: CSADNMGEDYGHTF.

This clonotype occurred many times. The chain joins TRBV20-1 to TRBJ2-7; 13 nucleotides match TRBD2. The CDR3 is made up of 14 amino acids. J was trimmed by 0 bases and V by 6 bases; bases with no gene match: 2. Germline V gene data show CDR1 as DFQATT and CDR2 as SNEGSKA (reference sequence). The CDR3: CSATSGGVSYEQYF. In DNA form, the CDR3 reads TGCAGTGCAACTAGCGGGGGGGTCTCCTACGAGCAGTACTTC.

The chain combines TRBV7-9 with TRBJ2-5; D ambiguous. The V and J ends lost 3 bases and 5 bases respectively, with 16 bases between them. Germline V gene data show CDR1 as SEHNR and CDR2 as FQNEAQ (reference sequence). This CDR3 comprises 15 residues. The CDR3 sequence is CASSFPYGAGETQYF. For the CDR3, the DNA is TGTGCCAGCAGCTTTCCATATGGCGCCGGGGAGACCCAGTACTTC.

This chain connects TRBV4-1 to TRBJ1-1; D gene ambiguous. Germline V CDR1 and CDR2: MGHRA, YSYEKL. The V and J ends lost 0 bases and 1 base respectively, with 6 bases between them. The CDR3 totals 14 residues. The CDR3: CASSQEPENTEAFF. The DNA of the CDR3 is TGCGCCAGCAGCCAAGAACCCGAGAACACTGAAGCTTTCTTT.

This clonotype was counted at least ten times. The gene calls are TRBV4-2 and TRBJ2-3; TRBD2 matches at 10 bases. This CDR3 has 16 residues. The germline CDR1 and CDR2 sequences are LGHNA and YNFKEQ. After removal of 2 bases from V and 4 bases from J, the junction contained 6 bases not matched to a gene. CDR3 coding DNA: TGTGCCAGCAGCCAAACTAGCGGGGCCTCCCCAGATACGCAGTATTTT. Its protein product is CASSQTSGASPDTQYF.

This clonotype has ten or more counts. The chain carries TRBV7-2 and TRBJ1-1; 7 bases agree with TRBD1. V lost 2 bases, J lost 1 base, and 1 base stayed unmatched. The germline CDR1 and CDR2 sequences are SGHTA and FQGNSA. The CDR3 loop spans 14 amino acids. DNA of the CDR3: TGTGCCAGCAGCTTACGGACAGGGAACACTGAAGCTTTCTTT. Its translation: CASSLRTGNTEAFF.

This clonotype has a count of ten or more. V and J are TRBV4-3 and TRBJ2-1; 10 bases line up with TRBD2. The CDR3 runs to 16 residues. With 1 base clipped from V and 6 bases from J, the junction kept 6 bases outside the gene matches. Germline values: CDR1 LGHNA, CDR2 YSLEER. The DNA of the CDR3 is TGCGCCAGCAGCCAAGGGAGGACTAGCGGATTCAATGAGCAGTTCTTC. Protein: CASSQGRTSGFNEQFF.

The chain combines TRBV11-2 with TRBJ2-1, with D possibly being TRBD2 (6 bases). There are 17 residues in the CDR3. The V end was cut by 1 base, the J end by 8 bases, with 21 bases between. CDR1 and CDR2 from the germline V gene are SGHAT and FQNNGV. In nucleotides, the CDR3 is TGTGCCAGCAGCTTAGGGGTGGGCGGGGAAGGATGGGATGAGCAGTTCTTC. This gives the protein CASSLGVGGEGWDEQFF.

Ten or more counts support this clonotype. The J gene is TRBJ1-2, the V gene TRBV12-3 or TRBV12-4; 10 positions agree with TRBD1. The CDR3 has 14 amino acids. V lost 5 bases to trimming and J lost 3 bases; unmatched junction nucleotides: 3. In nucleotides, the CDR3 is TGTGCCAGCAGTGAGACAGGGGGCGACTATGGCTACACCTTC. It codes for CASSETGGDYGYTF.

The CDR3 spells CASSLAGVGSDEQFF. In nucleotides, the CDR3 is TGTGCCAGCAGCCTAGCGGGAGTGGGCAGCGATGAGCAGTTCTTC. The chain uses TRBV4-2 and TRBJ2-1, with 9 bases identical to TRBD2. Unmatched junction bases numbered 9, after V lost 4 bases and J lost 8 bases. The germline V gene encodes CDR1 LGHNA and CDR2 YNFKEQ. CDR3 length: 15 amino acids.

This clonotype was recorded a few times. DNA for the CDR3: TGTGCCAGCAGCCCCGGACAGGGCCAAATCGGCTATGGCTACACCTTC. This sequence encodes CASSPGQGQIGYGYTF. The gene calls are TRBV5-5 and TRBJ1-2; 8 bases are a match to TRBD1. The trim removed 4 bases at V and 4 bases at J, leaving 12 bases unmatched. The CDR3 loop spans 16 amino acids. Germline lookup yields CDR1 SGHKS and CDR2 YYEKEE (reference sequence). Full variable domain (outside the CDR3, taken from reference TRBV5-5 and TRBJ1-2): DAGVTQSPTHLIKTRGQQVTLRCSPISGHKSVSWYQQVLGQGPQFIFQYYEKEERGRGNFPDRFSARQFPNYSSELNVNALLLGDSALYLCASSPGQGQIGYGYTFGSGTRLTVV.

This clonotype was seen ten or more times. The chain is built from TRBV29-1 and TRBJ2-5; D remains ambiguous. Germline V lookup: CDR1 SQVTM, CDR2 ANQGSEA. CDR3 length: 11 amino acids. Trimming shortened V by 7 bases and J by 1 base, and 7 bases separated the two germline ends. The DNA for the CDR3 is TGCAGCGGTCAGGCCCAAGAGACCCAGTACTTC. The encoded protein is CSGQAQETQYF. Looking up the rest from reference TRBV29-1 and TRBJ2-5 gives the full variable domain: SAVISQKPSRDICQRGTSLTIQCQVDSQVTMMFWYRQQPGQSLTLIATANQGSEATYESGFVIDKFPISRPNLTFSTLTVSNMSPEDSSIYLCSGQAQETQYFGPGTRLLVL.

This clonotype showed up just a few times. This chain joins TRBV28 and TRBJ2-1; the D is unclear. V was trimmed by 4 bases and J by 0 bases, leaving 13 bases between them. Germline V gene data show CDR1 as MDHEN and CDR2 as SYDVKM. CDR3 size: 16 residues. CDR3 coding DNA: TGTGCCAGCAGTTCATCGAGAGCGAGCTCCTACAATGAGCAGTTCTTC. This translates into CASSSSRASSYNEQFF.

In DNA form, the CDR3 reads TGTGCCAGCACTACGACTAGCGGGAGGCCTACGGGCAATGAGCAGTTCTTC. The encoded protein is CASTTTSGRPTGNEQFF. The chain carries TRBV6-1 and TRBJ2-1, with 13 bases fitting TRBD2. The CDR3 has 17 residues. Per germline, CDR1 MNHNS and CDR2 SASEGT. With 7 bases clipped from V and 6 bases from J, the junction kept 12 bases outside the gene matches.

The sample holds many counts of this clonotype. V and J are TRBV7-2 and TRBJ2-5, with D maybe TRBD1 (6 bases). The germline V and J ends were trimmed by 5 bases and 5 bases, with 12 bases remaining between them. There are 13 residues in the CDR3. Germline CDR1 reads SGHTA; CDR2 reads FQGNSA. CDR3 DNA: TGTGCCAGCAGCCCAACAGGGAAGGAGACCCAGTACTTC. It translates to CASSPTGKETQYF.

This rearrangement joins TRBV20-1 to TRBJ1-2, with TRBD1 as a possible D gene (5 bases). V lost 6 bases and J lost 3, with 14 bases in between. CDR1 is DFQATT, CDR2 SNEGSKA, per germline (reference sequence). This CDR3 has 13 residues. DNA for the CDR3: TGCAGTGCGCGGGACGGTCTCGACTATGGCTACACCTTC. This codes for CSARDGLDYGYTF.

This clonotype was seen repeatedly, ten times or more. V usage is TRBV25-1 and J usage is TRBJ1-1; D remains ambiguous. Trimming removed 3 bases at V and 3 bases at J, with 11 bases between. CDR1 and CDR2 from the germline V gene are MGHDK and SYGVNS. The CDR3 covers 14 residues. This CDR3 is CASSDGGIDTEAFF. CDR3 in DNA: TGTGCCAGCAGTGACGGTGGAATTGACACTGAAGCTTTCTTT.

This clonotype was counted between two and nine times. The genes are TRBV7-9 and TRBJ2-7, with TRBD2 matching over 12 bases. This CDR3 is built from 16 residues. With V trimmed by 1 base and J by 7 bases, 8 bases remained unmatched. Germline CDR1 is SEHNR and CDR2 is FQNEAQ (reference sequence). In DNA form, the CDR3 reads TGTGCCAGCAGCTTAGATGGACTAGCGGGGTACAATGAGCAGTACTTC. Translated: CASSLDGLAGYNEQYF.

This sequence joins TRBV5-1 and TRBJ1-5; 9 bases align to TRBD1. Looked up from germline, CDR1 is SGHRS and CDR2 is YFSETQ. The CDR3 spans 14 residues. V shed 4 bases and J 6 bases; nucleotides not matched to a gene: 5. This CDR3 reads CASSTGTGIQPQHF. Here the CDR3 DNA reads TGCGCCAGCAGCACAGGGACAGGGATTCAGCCCCAGCATTTT.

The V and J genes are TRBV28 and TRBJ2-3, with 8 positions matching TRBD2. V was clipped by 6 bases and J by 4 bases; unmatched bases: 15. Germline V gives CDR1 MDHEN, CDR2 SYDVKM. The CDR3 is made up of 17 amino acids. The CDR3 reads CASSQVMTGGRADTQYF. In nucleotides, the CDR3 is TGTGCCAGCAGCCAAGTGATGACGGGGGGGAGGGCAGATACGCAGTATTTT.

This clonotype appeared many times. V usage is TRBV20-1 and J usage is TRBJ1-1, with 7 bases matching TRBD1. There are 13 residues in the CDR3. After removal of 4 bases from V and 1 base from J, the junction contained 3 bases not matched to a gene. Germline V gives CDR1 DFQATT, CDR2 SNEGSKA (reference sequence). The CDR3 DNA reads TGCAGTGCTAAGCCAGGGGGGAACACTGAAGCTTTCTTT. Protein sequence: CSAKPGGNTEAFF.

Remarks on this clonotype: The germline gene is not matched at one end of the junction; a read error may be the cause. DNA of the CDR3: TGCGCCAGCAGCTTTGCCGGGGCCGGTTCCAATGAGCAGGTCTTC. This codes for CASSFAGAGSNEQVF. This chain links TRBV5-1 with TRBJ2-1; D tentatively reads TRBD1 or TRBD2 (5 bases each). In germline, CDR1 is SGHRS, CDR2 YFSETQ. This CDR3 region has 15 residues.

The CDR3 region is CASSEGDSNQPQYF. The CDR3 nucleotides read TGTGCCAGCAGCGAAGGAGATAGCAATCAGCCCCAGTATTTT. V is TRBV7-2 and J is TRBJ1-5; D is undetermined. The closer fit of TRBJ2-3 to the DNA end suggests the J call may be wrong. The CDR3 runs 14 residues. Germline lookup yields CDR1 SGHTA and CDR2 FQGNSA.